One and the same sample provided the 5 T cell receptor beta chains below, sequenced in a study of T cell responses to AZD1222 COVID-19 vaccine. The protocol was immunoSEQ multiplex PCR, while the TCRdb copy is restricted to in-frame clones and leaves out a portion. The sample consists of about 100,000 clones, 75% to 90% of them appearing once. The sample here was peripheral blood, taken 28 days after the second AZD1222 dose. These receptors all come from an adult who received the AZD1222 COVID-19 vaccine.

The rearrangement joins TRBV4-2 to TRBJ2-7; D not resolved. Trimming pared 4 bases from V and 3 bases from J, leaving 13 bases between. The CDR3 consists of 14 residues. CDR1 and CDR2 (germline): LGHNA, YNFKEQ. CDR3 residues: CASSLSTTDYEQYF. CDR3 bases: TGTGCCAGCAGCCTCTCGACAACTGACTACGAGCAGTACTTC.

The CDR3 DNA is TGTGCCAGCAGTTACTCGATTATAGGCTACGAGCAGTACTTC. Translation gives CASSYSIIGYEQYF. The J gene is TRBJ2-7, the V gene TRBV6-5; D uncertain. V dropped 0 bases and J dropped 3 bases, with 9 bases sitting between them. The CDR3 contains 14 residues. Germline CDR1 reads MNHEY; CDR2 reads SVGAGI.

The J gene is TRBJ1-2, the V gene TRBV3-1 (or the pseudogene TRBV3-2); D ambiguous. Trimming took off 4 bases at V and 2 bases at J, with 11 bases between the two ends. The CDR3 spans 14 residues. Looked up from germline, CDR1 is LGHDT and CDR2 is YNNKEL (reference sequence). The CDR3 reads CASSPRGENYGYTF. CDR3 bases: TGTGCCAGCAGCCCCCGCGGCGAAAACTATGGCTACACCTTC.

The genes are TRBV5-6 and TRBJ1-1; 7 bases agree with TRBD1. Trimming took 5 bases from V and 5 from J; bases not matched to a gene: 9. The CDR3 runs to 14 residues. CDR1 and CDR2 from the germline V gene are SGHDT and YYEEEE. Here the CDR3 reads CASSIQTGRTEAFF. CDR3 DNA: TGTGCCAGCAGTATCCAGACAGGGCGGACTGAAGCTTTCTTT.

The V and J genes are TRBV7-9 and TRBJ1-3; D call uncertain. Trimming left V 1 base short and J 0 bases short, with 7 bases between. Germline CDR1 and CDR2: SEHNR and FQNEAQ (reference sequence). The CDR3 extends over 15 amino acids. The CDR3 DNA sequence: TGTGCCAGCAGCTTAGGGGCCGCCTCTGGAAACACCATATATTTT. It codes for CASSLGAASGNTIYF.